Shown below are 17 T cell receptor beta chains from a single sample sequenced in a study of blood T cell repertoires in COVID-19. The protocol was immunoSEQ multiplex PCR, while the TCRdb copy is restricted to in-frame clones and leaves out a portion. The table includes 250,000 or so clones, about 89% detected once. Sequences were obtained from peripheral blood. These receptors came from a man aged 40-50 years with active or convalescent COVID-19.

This clone was recorded once. The rearrangement joins TRBV7-3 to TRBJ2-5; 8 bases match TRBD1. J was trimmed by 1 base and V by 5 bases; bases with no gene match: 6. CDR1 SGHTA and CDR2 FQGTGA come from the germline V gene. The CDR3 consists of 15 residues. The CDR3 DNA reads TGTGCCAGCAGCCGAACCGGGACAGGCCAAGAGACCCAGTACTTC. This translates into CASSRTGTGQETQYF.

The chain couples TRBV14 to TRBJ1-2, with 8 bases fitting TRBD1. The CDR3 is 15 residues long. The V gene end was trimmed by 1 base and the J gene end by 8 bases; junction bases not matched to a gene: 9. Germline V gene lookup returns CDR1 SGHDN and CDR2 FVKESK. CDR3 in DNA: TGTGCCAGCAGCCAAGTCGCCCAGGGGGCAAGCGGCTACACCTTC. Translating gives CASSQVAQGASGYTF.

This chain uses TRBV19 with TRBJ1-2; TRBD1 aligns across 7 bases. After removal of 3 bases from V and 2 bases from J, the junction contained 6 bases not matched to a gene. The germline V gene encodes CDR1 LNHDA and CDR2 SQIVND (reference sequence). This CDR3 contains 15 residues. CDR3: CASSIWDSSNYGYTF. The DNA of the CDR3 is TGTGCCAGTAGTATTTGGGACAGCTCCAACTATGGCTACACCTTC.

The V gene is TRBV19, the J gene TRBJ1-3; no definite D call. V lost 1 base, J lost 2 bases, and 9 bases lay in between. The CDR3 loop spans 15 amino acids. Germline V gene data show CDR1 as LNHDA and CDR2 as SQIVND (reference sequence). CDR3 sequence reads: CASSIGRSTGNTIYF. In DNA form, the CDR3 reads TGTGCCAGTAGTATAGGGCGGTCTACTGGAAACACCATATATTTT.

This clone was detected a few times. The chain joins TRBV7-2 to TRBJ1-1; D is possibly TRBD1 (5 bases). Germline V gene sequence: CDR1 SGHTA, CDR2 FQGNSA. V lost 2 bases to trimming and J lost 1 base, with 5 bases between them. The CDR3 totals 13 residues. CDR3 in DNA: TGTGCCAGCAGCTTAACAGGGAACACTGAAGCTTTCTTT. It yields the protein CASSLTGNTEAFF.

This clone turned up a few times. J is TRBJ1-2 and V is TRBV3-1 (or the pseudogene TRBV3-2); D perhaps matches TRBD1 (5 bases). The V and J ends lost 4 bases and 8 bases respectively, with 11 bases between them. Germline CDR1 and CDR2: LGHDT and YNNKEL (reference sequence). This CDR3 region has 12 residues. In nucleotides, the CDR3 is TGTGCCAGCAGCCCAACCCGGGGGGGCTACACCTTC. Protein: CASSPTRGGYTF.

This clone was seen just once. The chain combines TRBV28 with TRBJ2-3, with 8 bases fitting TRBD1. V gave up 7 bases and J gave up 9 bases; unmatched junction bases: 9. Germline V gives CDR1 MDHEN, CDR2 SYDVKM. The CDR3 sequence is 13 residues long. The CDR3 nucleotides read TGTGCCAGCATTCCGACCGACAGGGGAACGCAGTATTTT. Amino acid sequence: CASIPTDRGTQYF.

The DNA for the CDR3 is TGTGCCAGCAGCTGGGGACAGGGGCCCTACGAGCAGTACTTC. It yields the protein CASSWGQGPYEQYF. The chain has TRBV7-3 and TRBJ2-7, with 10 bases matching TRBD1. Germline V gene lookup returns CDR1 SGHTA and CDR2 FQGTGA. CDR3 length equals 14 residues. V lost 4 bases, J lost 2 bases, and 2 bases stayed unmatched.

The chain joins TRBV18 to TRBJ2-4, with 8 bases matching TRBD1. The ends lost 8 bases at V and 8 bases at J; junction bases unmatched: 8. Germline CDR1 KGHSH, CDR2 LQKENI. The CDR3 consists of 13 residues. The CDR3 nucleotides read TGTGCCAGCGGACAGGGAACAGGGCACATTCAGTACTTC. Protein product: CASGQGTGHIQYF.

This chain links TRBV12-3 or TRBV12-4 with TRBJ1-4; D unclear. The CDR3 runs to 13 residues. V was pared by 3 bases and J by 10 bases, with 12 bases between. The CDR3 sequence is CASSFLETGKLFF. In DNA, the CDR3 is TGTGCCAGCAGTTTCTTAGAAACGGGAAAACTGTTTTTT.

The chain is built from TRBV27 and TRBJ2-3; D uncertain. Germline V gene sequence: CDR1 MNHEY, CDR2 SMNVEV (reference sequence). The CDR3 extends over 12 amino acids. The germline V and J ends were trimmed by 3 bases and 4 bases, with 5 bases remaining between them. The DNA for the CDR3 is TGTGCCAGCAGTTTCTCCTCAGATACGCAGTATTTT. Translated: CASSFSSDTQYF.

V usage is TRBV5-4 and J usage is TRBJ1-1, with 9 bases matching TRBD1. This CDR3 region has 15 residues. Germline V CDR1 and CDR2: SGHNT, YYREEE (reference sequence). V shed 2 bases, J shed 1 base, and the junction held 3 bases outside the gene matches. The CDR3 DNA reads as TGTGCCAGCAGCTTAGGACAGGGGACGAACACTGAAGCTTTCTTT. This sequence encodes CASSLGQGTNTEAFF.

The V and J genes are TRBV4-2 and TRBJ2-3, with a weak D call TRBD2 (6 bases). Germline CDR1 is LGHNA and CDR2 is YNFKEQ. This CDR3 spans 16 amino acids. Trimming removed 7 bases at V and 0 bases at J, with 17 bases between. Here the CDR3 reads CASTIAPGTSTDTQYF. The CDR3 coding sequence is TGTGCCAGCACCATTGCTCCAGGGACTAGCACAGATACGCAGTATTTT.

This clone showed up just once. The chain uses TRBV7-9 and TRBJ2-7; no reliable D call. The germline V gene has CDR1 SEHNR and CDR2 FQNEAQ (reference sequence). V shed 5 bases and J shed 2 bases, with 10 bases lying between them. This CDR3 comprises 13 residues. CDR3 coding DNA: TGTGCCAGCAGCCCAGGCGCAACCTACGAGCAGTACTTC. It encodes CASSPGATYEQYF.

The chain has TRBV4-1 and TRBJ2-7; D is unresolved. The V and J ends lost 1 base and 2 bases respectively, with 9 bases between them. This CDR3 has 14 amino acids. Per the germline V gene, CDR1 is MGHRA and CDR2 is YSYEKL. The CDR3 reads CASSQVPGTYEQYF. The CDR3 DNA reads as TGCGCCAGCAGCCAAGTCCCGGGTACCTACGAGCAGTACTTC.

This chain connects TRBV6-5 to TRBJ1-4; 9 bases map to TRBD1. V trimming: 6 bases; J trimming: 6 bases; junction bases outside the gene matches: 8. This CDR3 region has 15 residues. Germline loops: CDR1 MNHEY, CDR2 SVGAGI. In DNA, the CDR3 is TGTGCCAGCAGGTTCACCGGGACAGGGTATGAAAAACTGTTTTTT. This encodes CASRFTGTGYEKLFF.

The V gene is TRBV27, the J gene TRBJ2-7; D uncertain. The CDR3 loop spans 13 amino acids. V shed 1 base and J shed 2 bases, with 6 bases lying between them. CDR1 and CDR2 (germline): MNHEY, SMNVEV (reference sequence). The CDR3 DNA sequence: TGTGCCAGCAGTTTATTTCCCGCCTACGAGCAGTACTTC. This encodes CASSLFPAYEQYF.